Listed below are T cell receptor beta chains from one sample, sequenced in a study of cytomegalovirus exposure and HLA in healthy donors. Here immunoSEQ multiplex PCR was the method, and the copy in TCRdb shows in-frame clones only, minus some. Of 120,000 to 150,000 clones detected, over 75% appear once; the ten largest clones hold over 8.5%. The specimen was PBMCs. These receptors all stem from a woman between 50 and 59 years old in good health and CMV-seropositive. Both conserved end residues are part of each CDR3. The order of the fields is clone size, J gene, V gene, D gene, CDR3 DNA, CDR3 protein. The D gene is left open where the match is weak. Part of the rows lack a size; the others show once, few, many or a class for expanded clones.

>NA|TRBJ1-2|TRBV4-1|NA
TGCGCCAGCAGCCAAGATCCAGGGCAGGGTTGGGTTGGCTACACCTTC
CASSQDPGQGWVGYTF
>NA|TRBJ2-5|TRBV7-9|NA
TGTGCCAGCAGCCGGACAGAGAGGTACCAAGAGACCCAGTACTTC
CASSRTERYQETQYF
>NA|TRBJ2-7|TRBV7-9|NA
TGTGCCAGCAGCTCCCTGTCTAACGAGCAGTACTTC
CASSSLSNEQYF
>NA|TRBJ2-7|TRBV6-1|TRBD1
TGTGCCAGCAGTGTCCGGGACAGTTCCTACGAGCAGTACTTC
CASSVRDSSYEQYF
>NA|TRBJ2-5|TRBV30|NA
TGTGCCTGGAGTCGGGGTTTGGAGACCCAGTACTTC
CAWSRGLETQYF
>NA|TRBJ2-7|TRBV7-3|NA
TGTGCCAGCGCCAAGGAGGGGGGGGCCTACGAGCAGTACTTC
CASAKEGGAYEQYF
>NA|TRBJ2-2|TRBV13|NA
TGTGCCAGCAGGGAGGGACCGTCGAACACCGGGGAGCTGTTTTTT
CASREGPSNTGELFF
>NA|TRBJ1-4|TRBV5-1|NA
TGCGCCAGCAGCTTGCAACAGGGAAATGAAAAACTGTTTTTT
CASSLQQGNEKLFF
>NA|TRBJ1-4|TRBV6-1|NA
TGTGCCAGCACCGGGGGACGGTCAAATGAAAAACTGTTTTTT
CASTGGRSNEKLFF
>NA|TRBJ2-2|TRBV4-2|TRBD2
TGTGCCAGCAGCCACTCAGCCTTAACGGGACTAGCGGGGGGACCGAACACCGGGGAGCTGTTTTTT
CASSHSALTGLAGGPNTGELFF
>NA|TRBJ1-2|TRBV7-6|NA
TGTGCCAGCAGCCCCGGTGAGGGATACGGCTACACCTTC
CASSPGEGYGYTF
>few|TRBJ2-2|TRBV5-1|NA
TGCGCCAGCAGCCGTATGACAGGAACTAACACCGGGGAGCTGTTTTTT
CASSRMTGTNTGELFF
>NA|TRBJ1-4|TRBV28|TRBD1
TGTGCCAGCACCCTGGCACAGGGGGCTTCTACTAATGAAAAACTGTTTTTT
CASTLAQGASTNEKLFF
>NA|TRBJ1-1|TRBV7-8|NA
TGTGCCAGCAGGCGCGGCCGAGGGGGAAACACTGAAGCTTTCTTT
CASRRGRGGNTEAFF
>NA|TRBJ2-7|TRBV5-1|NA
TGCGCCAGCAGCTTTCCAGGCCACTCCTACGAGCAGTACTTC
CASSFPGHSYEQYF
>NA|TRBJ2-3|TRBV2|TRBD2
TGTGCCAGCATCAACGGGGGGGCCACAGATACGCAGTATTTT
CASINGGATDTQYF
>NA|TRBJ2-5|TRBV18|TRBD1
TGTGCCAGCTCACCACCGGGACAGGAGCAAGAGACCCAGTACTTC
CASSPPGQEQETQYF
>NA|TRBJ1-4|TRBV5-1|NA
TGCGCCAGCAGCCCGGTCGGGGGATCAACTAATGAAAAACTGTTTTTT
CASSPVGGSTNEKLFF
>few|TRBJ1-4|TRBV7-9|NA
TGTGCCAGCAGCTTCGACAGCTCTAATGAAAAACTGTTTTTT
CASSFDSSNEKLFF
>once|TRBJ1-4|TRBV4-3|NA
TGCGCCAGCAGCCGAGACCCTACAACTAATGAAAAACTGTTTTTT
CASSRDPTTNEKLFF
>NA|TRBJ2-7|TRBV9|TRBD2
TGTGCCAGCAGCGAAACTAGCGGGGGTAGCTCCTACGAGCAGTACTTC
CASSETSGGSSYEQYF
>NA|TRBJ2-4|TRBV28|NA
TGTGCCAGCAGTTTAGCCGGGACAACAGCCAAAAACATTCAGTACTTC
CASSLAGTTAKNIQYF
>NA|TRBJ1-1|TRBV18|TRBD1
TGTGCCAGCGCCCCCGGGACAGTAGAAGCTTTCTTT
CASAPGTVEAFF
>NA|TRBJ1-1|TRBV19|NA
TGTGCCAGTAGTACCTTCCGTGGGGGCGGGACTGAAGCTTTCTTT
CASSTFRGGGTEAFF
>NA|TRBJ2-5|TRBV5-1|TRBD1
TGCGCCAGCAGCTTGCAACCGGGACAGGGTTCGGGGACCCAGTACTTC
CASSLQPGQGSGTQYF
>few|TRBJ2-7|TRBV7-9|NA
TGTGCCAGCAGCCCCGAACCTGCAAGGGGCAGCTCCTACGAGCAGTACTTC
CASSPEPARGSSYEQYF
>few|TRBJ2-3|TRBV6-6|NA
TGTGCCAGCAGTCAGTCGGGGGGCACAGATACGCAGTATTTT
CASSQSGGTDTQYF
>NA|TRBJ1-3|TRBV6-1|NA
TGTGCCAGCAGTGAAGCTTTGAGCCGAGACTCTGGAAACACCATATATTTT
CASSEALSRDSGNTIYF
>NA|TRBJ2-5|TRBV7-3|NA
TGTGCCAGCAGCTTTTCAGGGGCCTGGCAAGAGACCCAGTACTTC
CASSFSGAWQETQYF